This T cell receptor beta chain was retrieved from a study of monozygotic twins with inflammatory bowel disease. This CDR3 spans 14 amino acids. Input per TCR library consisted of roughly 4,000 ng of total RNA. TCRdb re-analyzed the 5' RACE reads; it lists each CDR3 protein once, without DNA. The sample has about 300,000 distinct CDR3 sequences; the top ten hold more than 4.5%. A remark on this clonotype: Antigen: not known.

Study-level points and caveats: Some repertoire variability may stem from patients' differing immunosuppressive treatments. Especially with disease activity, IBD patients shared fewer clonotypes with others than healthy twins did. It was not supported that a single strong signal or clonotype was associated with IBD.

The chain combines TRBV12-3 or TRBV12-4 with TRBJ2-7; the TCRdb call, TRBD1, lacks DNA for checking. This TCR was sampled from a human donor with ulcerative colitis or Crohn's disease, or a healthy co-twin of an affected twin (not recorded which). Sequences were obtained from blood. The CDR3 sequence: CASSLGGGNYEQYF.